This record looks at one T cell receptor (beta chain) sequence and its context. The antigen remains unidentified. The source of the sample is a study of post-analysis software for immune sequencing data. Broader study findings: Multiple sclerosis was associated with a significant reduction in normalized Chao1 diversity relative to controls. The five TRBV segments detected at higher frequency in patients than in controls included TRBV5-6, TRBV5-1 and TRBV20-1.

The CDR3 extends over 14 amino acids. V lost 6 bases, J lost 7 bases, and 13 bases stayed unmatched. The germline V gene encodes CDR1 DFQATT and CDR2 SNEGSKA (reference sequence). Included in the TCR beta cDNA libraries were unique molecular identifiers. MiXCR was run by TCRdb on the PCR reads, yielding one entry per CDR3 protein. The data show hundreds of thousands of distinct CDR3 sequences, about 44% seen once. The sample was blood. V is TRBV20-1 and J is TRBJ2-5, with 8 bases aligning to TRBD1. This receptor was taken from a girl aged 5 to 17 with multiple sclerosis. CDR3 in DNA: TGCAGTGCCCCCGGACAGGGAACCTTGGGGACCCAGTACTTC. Encoded protein: CSAPGQGTLGTQYF.